Here is one T cell receptor beta chain with its context. The data were taken from a study of blood T cell repertoires in COVID-19. TCRdb's copy holds only in-frame clones and misses some; the assay was immunoSEQ multiplex PCR. The sample has a few hundred thousand clones, 90% seen once. V lost 4 bases to trimming and J lost 3 bases; unmatched junction nucleotides: 4. Germline V lookup: CDR1 SNHLY, CDR2 FYNNEI. The CDR3 is 14 amino acids. This chain uses TRBV2 with TRBJ2-7, with TRBD1 matching over 9 bases. This sequence originates from a woman under 40 with COVID-19, enrolled during active disease. The sequencing input was peripheral blood. CDR3 sequence reads: CASSVKGQGYEQYF. The CDR3, as DNA: TGTGCCAGCAGTGTAAAGGGACAGGGCTACGAGCAGTACTTC.